This entry is about one TCR beta chain. This entry belongs to a study of T cell changes during pregnancy in multiple sclerosis. Assay: immunoSEQ multiplex PCR; the TCRdb copy retains only in-frame clones and omits some. The table has about 52,000 clones, over 80% seen once. The CDR3 extends over 18 amino acids. The germline V gene has CDR1 SGHRS and CDR2 YFSETQ. Losses at the gene ends were 4 bases for V and 2 bases for J; bases not matched to a gene: 9. V usage is TRBV5-1 and J usage is TRBJ2-5; 15 bases map to TRBD2. Sequenced material: CD4+ T cells from peripheral blood mononuclear cells, taken after pregnancy. The sequence came from a female donor in good health, enrolled as a control in a pregnancy study. For the CDR3, the DNA is TGCGCCAGCAGCGTGACGGGGACTAGCGGGGGGCCACAAGAGACCCAGTACTTC. Encoded protein: CASSVTGTSGGPQETQYF.